The 25 T cell receptor beta chains presented below share a single source sample, sequenced in a study of cytomegalovirus exposure and HLA in healthy donors. The PCR made use of 60 Vbeta and 13 Jbeta primers. Libraries were prepared by immunoSEQ multiplex PCR; TCRdb keeps only in-frame clonotypes and omits some of them. Counted here are 100,000 to 150,000 clones, 78% occurring once; the ten biggest clones make up approximately 10%. Input material: PBMCs. These receptors were taken from a man aged 25-45 years in good health and CMV-seropositive.

The chain has TRBV9 and TRBJ2-7; the match to TRBD1 covers 7 bases. Germline V CDR1 and CDR2: SGDLS, YYNGEE. V gave up 3 bases and J gave up 4 bases; unmatched junction bases: 7. The CDR3 contains 14 residues. The CDR3 DNA reads TGTGCCAGCAGCGCGCGACAGGGTGGGTACGAGCAGTACTTC. Residues: CASSARQGGYEQYF.

The chain employs TRBV10-3 and TRBJ2-3; 12 nucleotides agree with TRBD2. There are 19 residues in the CDR3. J lost 2 bases, V lost 3 bases, and 12 bases had no gene match. Germline CDR1 and CDR2: ENHRY and SYGVKD. The CDR3 sequence: CAISDFASGRAGTTDTQYF. The CDR3 coding sequence is TGTGCCATCAGTGATTTCGCTAGCGGGAGGGCTGGAACCACAGATACGCAGTATTTT.

The chain combines TRBV7-9 with TRBJ1-1; 7 bases line up with TRBD1. The CDR3 runs 16 residues. V shed 5 bases and J 3 bases; nucleotides not matched to a gene: 12. CDR1 and CDR2 (germline): SEHNR, FQNEAQ (reference sequence). CDR3 sequence reads: CASSPDIGGAYTEAFF. Here the CDR3 DNA reads TGTGCCAGCAGCCCGGACATAGGGGGCGCGTACACTGAAGCTTTCTTT.

V and J are TRBV21-1 and TRBJ2-5; TRBD1 was called by the table and not checked on the DNA. TRBV21-1 is annotated as a pseudogene. This CDR3 has 15 residues. The CDR3 spells CASSNRGTGQETQYF. The CDR3 bases are TGTGCCAGCAGCAACCGGGGGACAGGGCAAGAGACCCAGTACTTC.

This chain uses TRBV19 with TRBJ1-1; a possible D gene is TRBD1 (6 bases). V lost 11 bases, J lost 7 bases, and 14 bases lay in between. The germline V gene encodes CDR1 LNHDA and CDR2 SQIVND (reference sequence). CDR3 length equals 11 residues. The CDR3 region is CASTGQLEAFF. The CDR3 nucleotides are TGTGCCTCGACCGGACAGCTTGAAGCTTTCTTT.

The chain recombines TRBV9 with TRBJ1-6, with D maybe TRBD1 (5 bases). Trimming took 0 bases from V and 4 from J, leaving 11 bases between them. This CDR3 has 16 amino acids. Germline lookup yields CDR1 SGDLS and CDR2 YYNGEE. The CDR3 here is CASSVDGASYNSPLHF. The CDR3 DNA is TGTGCCAGCAGCGTAGATGGGGCTTCGTATAATTCACCCCTCCACTTT.

This chain connects TRBV6-5 to TRBJ2-7, with D possibly matching TRBD1 (5 bases). Germline V gene lookup returns CDR1 MNHEY and CDR2 SVGAGI. Trimming left V 6 bases short and J 6 bases short, with 12 bases between. CDR3 length: 12 amino acids. In DNA, the CDR3 is TGTGCCAGCAGGCCCCAGGGCGCCGAGCAGTACTTC. Protein product: CASRPQGAEQYF.

The V and J genes are TRBV5-1 and TRBJ2-1; 8 bases are shared with TRBD1. V was clipped by 0 bases and J by 1 base; unmatched bases: 6. The CDR3 runs 17 residues. CDR1 SGHRS and CDR2 YFSETQ come from the germline V gene. CDR3 region: CASSLVGQGASYNEQFF. For the CDR3, the DNA is TGCGCCAGCAGCTTGGTAGGGCAGGGGGCATCCTACAATGAGCAGTTCTTC.

The V call is TRBV30, the J call TRBJ2-7; 12 bases map to TRBD2. V lost 1 base, J lost 6 bases, and 4 bases stayed unmatched. From germline, CDR1 is GTSNPN and CDR2 SVGIG (reference sequence). This CDR3 is built from 14 residues. The CDR3 DNA sequence: TGTGCCTGGAGTGGACTAGCGGGAGCTATCGAGCAGTACTTC. This sequence encodes CAWSGLAGAIEQYF.

The chain couples TRBV5-1 to TRBJ2-7; the D gene is possibly TRBD1 (6 bases). In germline, CDR1 is SGHRS, CDR2 YFSETQ. The length of the CDR3 is 15 residues. The V and J ends lost 0 bases and 5 bases respectively, with 15 bases between them. Here the CDR3 reads CASSLGSTGWDEQYF. For the CDR3, the DNA is TGCGCCAGCAGCTTGGGATCGACAGGATGGGACGAGCAGTACTTC.

V and J are TRBV7-9 and TRBJ2-3; 8 bases align to TRBD1. J lost 2 bases, V lost 5 bases, and 9 bases had no gene match. Per the germline V gene, CDR1 is SEHNR and CDR2 is FQNEAQ (reference sequence). CDR3 length: 16 amino acids. This CDR3 reads CASSPRTGTDTDTQYF. The CDR3 bases are TGTGCCAGCAGCCCCCGGACAGGGACAGACACAGATACGCAGTATTTT.

This rearrangement joins TRBV7-9 to TRBJ1-1; possible D gene TRBD1, 6 bases. The CDR3 contains 13 residues. Trimming left V 1 base short and J 10 bases short, with 13 bases between. From germline, CDR1 is SEHNR and CDR2 FQNEAQ (reference sequence). This chain's CDR3 is CASSLDRVGGAFF. The CDR3 nucleotides read TGTGCCAGCAGCTTAGACAGGGTTGGCGGAGCTTTCTTT.

This clone was counted only a few times. The J gene is TRBJ1-1, the V gene TRBV13; D may be TRBD1 (5 bases). The CDR3 extends over 14 amino acids. Germline assignment: CDR1 PRHDT and CDR2 FYEKMQ (reference sequence). The V end lost 8 bases, the J end lost 0 bases, and 13 bases lay between the germline ends. DNA of the CDR3: TGTGCCAGCCGAGGGGAGGCCCTGAACACTGAAGCTTTCTTT. It is translated as CASRGEALNTEAFF. The full variable domain, in which reference TRBV13 and TRBJ1-1 provide the parts outside the CDR3, is AAGVIQSPRHLIKEKRETATLKCYPIPRHDTVYWYQQGPGQDPQFLISFYEKMQSDKGSIPDRFSAQQFSDYHSELNMSSLELGDSALYFCASRGEALNTEAFFGQGTRLTVV.

The chain combines TRBV5-1 with TRBJ2-2; 13 bases agree with TRBD2. The CDR3 length is 19 residues. V trimming: 5 bases; J trimming: 6 bases; junction bases outside the gene matches: 16. CDR1 and CDR2 (germline): SGHRS, YFSETQ. CDR3 sequence reads: CASRRERTSGSGRSGELFF. The CDR3 DNA is TGCGCCAGCAGACGTGAACGGACTAGCGGGAGCGGTAGGTCCGGGGAGCTGTTTTTT. Supplemented by reference TRBV5-1 and TRBJ2-2, the full variable domain reads KAGVTQTPRYLIKTRGQQVTLSCSPISGHRSVSWYQQTPGQGLQFLFEYFSETQRNKGNFPGRFSGRQFSNSRSEMNVSTLELGDSALYLCASRRERTSGSGRSGELFFGEGSRLTVL.

The chain employs TRBV9 and TRBJ1-2; D not certain. V shed 3 bases and J shed 7 bases, with 13 bases lying between them. The CDR3 runs to 13 residues. Germline V gene sequence: CDR1 SGDLS, CDR2 YYNGEE. The CDR3 bases are TGTGCCAGCAGCGGTGGGGAGTTGATTGGCTACACCTTC. Protein sequence: CASSGGELIGYTF.

The chain is built from TRBV18 and TRBJ2-7; TRBD2 matches at 7 bases. This CDR3 region has 15 residues. Trimming removed 0 bases from V and 9 bases from J; junction bases left unmatched: 11. Germline V lookup: CDR1 KGHSH, CDR2 LQKENI. CDR3 nucleotide sequence: TGTGCCAGCTCACCACCGACGGGACTAAATTCCGCGCAGTACTTC. It translates to CASSPPTGLNSAQYF.

V and J are TRBV29-1 and TRBJ2-3; the D gene is possibly TRBD2 (5 bases). V gave up 0 bases and J gave up 2 bases, with 15 bases separating them. The CDR3 contains 16 residues. Germline-derived CDR1 and CDR2 are SQVTM and ANQGSEA. CDR3: CSVEDWASLNTDTQYF. DNA of the CDR3: TGCAGCGTTGAAGATTGGGCTAGCCTCAACACAGATACGCAGTATTTT.

The chain carries TRBV29-1 and TRBJ2-1; TRBD2 matches at 11 bases. The CDR3 covers 15 residues. The germline V gene encodes CDR1 SQVTM and CDR2 ANQGSEA. V was clipped by 3 bases and J by 5 bases; unmatched bases: 6. CDR3 sequence reads: CSVDSGLAEDNEQFF. CDR3 nucleotides: TGCAGCGTTGATTCGGGACTAGCGGAGGACAATGAGCAGTTCTTC.

The gene calls are TRBV21-1 and TRBJ2-5; the table names TRBD1, a call not compared with the DNA. TRBV21-1 is noted as a pseudogene. The CDR3 is made up of 15 amino acids. CDR3 residues: CASSPGAGHQETQYF. The CDR3 bases are TGTGCCAGCAGCCCTGGGGCAGGCCACCAAGAGACCCAGTACTTC.

The rearrangement uses TRBV13 and TRBJ1-4; D unclear. CDR1 is PRHDT, CDR2 FYEKMQ, per germline (reference sequence). V was trimmed by 4 bases and J by 5 bases, leaving 17 bases between them. The CDR3 contains 16 residues. CDR3 DNA sequence: TGTGCCAGCAGCTACCCCGGGTGGAGACCCAATGAAAAACTGTTTTTT. Encoded protein: CASSYPGWRPNEKLFF.

The chain combines TRBV11-2 with TRBJ2-7; tentative D call: TRBD2 (6 bases). The CDR3 contains 14 residues. CDR1 SGHAT and CDR2 FQNNGV come from the germline V gene. The V gene lost 8 bases and the J gene lost 2 bases, with 16 bases spanning the gap. The CDR3: CASDRLGGTYEQYF. DNA for the CDR3: TGTGCCAGCGACCGTTTGGGCGGGACCTACGAGCAGTACTTC.

The rearrangement links TRBV13 to TRBJ2-7; TRBD2 matches at 10 bases. Germline V gives CDR1 PRHDT, CDR2 FYEKMQ (reference sequence). V lost 5 bases and J lost 6; bases outside the gene matches: 13. There are 16 residues in the CDR3. The CDR3 coding sequence is TGTGCCAGCAGCCCTCGGCTAGCGGGAGTTCTCGGCGAGCAGTACTTC. Encoded protein: CASSPRLAGVLGEQYF.

The gene calls are TRBV5-8 and TRBJ1-5; D call uncertain. V shed 0 bases and J shed 1 base, with 5 bases lying between them. This CDR3 spans 14 amino acids. Germline values: CDR1 SGHTS, CDR2 YDEGEE. The CDR3 sequence is CASSLVLSNQPQHF. The CDR3 DNA follows: TGTGCCAGCAGCTTGGTACTGAGCAATCAGCCCCAGCATTTT.

The chain carries TRBV9 and TRBJ1-1; D possibly corresponds to TRBD1 (5 bases). Germline CDR1 reads SGDLS; CDR2 reads YYNGEE. This CDR3 spans 14 amino acids. Trimming removed 5 bases from V and 5 bases from J, with 16 bases in between. This CDR3 is CASSPGRVRTEAFF. CDR3 nucleotides: TGTGCCAGCAGTCCGGGCAGGGTGAGGACTGAAGCTTTCTTT. The whole variable domain, filled in from reference TRBV9 and TRBJ1-1, reads DSGVTQTPKHLITATGQRVTLRCSPRSGDLSVYWYQQSLDQGLQFLIQYYNGEERAKGNILERFSAQQFPDLHSELNLSSLELGDSALYFCASSPGRVRTEAFFGQGTRLTVV.

The chain couples TRBV28 to TRBJ1-3, with D possibly being TRBD1 (5 bases). The CDR3 length is 14 residues. V was clipped by 10 bases and J by 4 bases, with 17 bases between them. Germline CDR1 is MDHEN and CDR2 is SYDVKM. CDR3 sequence: CATLDTNYGNTIYF. CDR3 coding DNA: TGTGCCACCCTGGACACAAACTACGGAAACACCATATATTTT.